The present T cell receptor beta chain was sequenced within a study of shared clonotypes between healthy human individuals. General study findings and limits: Tissues were not sampled, only blood, and their repertoires likely differ.

Sequenced by immunoSEQ multiplex PCR; TCRdb stores in-frame clones only, minus some. The table records some 240,000 clones, under 80% of them present only once. As to this clone: What it recognizes is unknown.

Losses at the gene ends were 4 bases for V and 6 bases for J; bases not matched to a gene: 10. Germline assignment: CDR1 SEHNR and CDR2 FQNEAQ (reference sequence). The CDR3 totals 15 residues. The sample taken for sequencing was memory CD4+ T cells sorted from blood. As to subset: CD45RA-negative fraction. The gene calls are TRBV7-9 and TRBJ1-1, with TRBD1 matching 8 bases. This TCR derives from a man aged 25-45 years in good health. CDR3 residues: CASSSWTGWISEAFF. In DNA, the CDR3 is TGTGCCAGCAGCTCCTGGACAGGGTGGATCTCTGAAGCTTTCTTT.